This T cell receptor (beta chain) is drawn from a study of T cell repertoires in cytomegalovirus infection. This CDR3 comprises 16 residues. Per the germline V gene, CDR1 is MDHEN and CDR2 is SYDVKM. With 7 bases removed from V and 2 bases from J, the gap between germline ends came to 19 bases. TCRdb re-analysed the reads in MiXCR, keeping a single row per CDR3 protein. The table shows more than 20,000 distinct CDR3 sequences, with more than 20% occurring only once. Details on this clonotype: What it binds is not known.

The chain couples TRBV28 to TRBJ2-3; tentative D call: TRBD1 (6 bases). This TCR was recovered from a human donor in good health (CMV status not recorded). Some clones in this sample may be carry-over from other donors' samples. This sample comprised CD8+ T cells from cultured PBMCs, obtained from culture after CMV antigen stimulation. For the CDR3, the DNA is TGTGCCAGCATGGGGGATACTTACAGGGCCACAGATACGCAGTATTTT. The encoded protein is CASMGDTYRATDTQYF.